This entry lists 11 T cell receptor beta chains sequenced from one sample in a study of blood T cell repertoires in COVID-19 (dated by TCRdb to the early 2020s). Libraries were built with the immunoSEQ multiplex PCR assay. Not all clones reach the TCRdb copy of this immuneACCESS table, which keeps in-frame sequences only. Checked studies attribute under half of the gap to unresolved V genes and leave the rest unexplained. Recorded for this sample are 300,000 to 500,000 clones; 85% to 90% of them occurred a single time. The ten largest clones take up over 0.9% of the sample. Sequencing was done on a sample of PBMCs or T cells enriched from blood (not recorded which). Source of these receptors: a woman aged 25 to 39 with acute COVID-19.

The CDR3, as DNA: TGTGCCAGTAGTATAGGGAGACAGAATAGCAATCAGCCCCAGCATTTT. Protein sequence: CASSIGRQNSNQPQHF. V is TRBV19 and J is TRBJ1-5, with a weak D call TRBD1 (5 bases). V was clipped by 1 base and J by 0 bases, with 10 bases between them. The CDR3 is 16 amino acids. CDR1 is LNHDA, CDR2 SQIVND, per germline (reference sequence). The full variable domain, completed using reference TRBV19 and TRBJ1-5, is DGGITQSPKYLFRKEGQNVTLSCEQNLNHDAMYWYRQDPGQGLRLIYYSQIVNDFQKGDIAEGYSVSREKKESFPLTVTSAQKNPTAFYLCASSIGRQNSNQPQHFGDGTRLSIL.

Regarding this clone: The sample contains more than one DNA sequence encoding this CDR3. The V gene is TRBV20-1, the J gene TRBJ1-5, with 8 bases fitting TRBD1. V was clipped by 3 bases and J by 2 bases; unmatched bases: 3. The CDR3 consists of 14 residues. Germline CDR1 DFQATT, CDR2 SNEGSKA (reference sequence). CDR3 nucleotide sequence: TGCAGTGCTAGTACAGGGGGTGGCAATCAGCCCCAGCATTTT. It specifies CSASTGGGNQPQHF.

As for this clone: Other DNA sequences in the same sample also yield this CDR3. The V gene is TRBV6-5, the J gene TRBJ1-3; TRBD1 matches 9 bases. This CDR3 has 15 residues. V shed 6 bases, J shed 2 bases, and the junction held 5 bases outside the gene matches. The germline V gene has CDR1 MNHEY and CDR2 SVGAGI. The CDR3 sequence: CASSRTGEAGNTIYF. In DNA, the CDR3 is TGTGCCAGCAGCCGGACAGGGGAGGCTGGAAACACCATATATTTT.

The chain couples TRBV7-3 to TRBJ2-1; unclear D gene. This CDR3 region has 13 residues. The V end was cut by 5 bases, the J end by 3 bases, with 8 bases between. CDR1 and CDR2 (germline): SGHTA, FQGTGA. CDR3: CASSADHYNEQFF. As DNA, the CDR3 is TGTGCCAGCAGCGCGGATCACTACAATGAGCAGTTCTTC. The full variable domain, in which reference TRBV7-3 and TRBJ2-1 provide the parts outside the CDR3, is GAGVSQTPSNKVTEKGKYVELRCDPISGHTALYWYRQSLGQGPEFLIYFQGTGAADDSGLPNDRFFAVRPEGSVSTLKIQRTERGDSAVYLCASSADHYNEQFFGPGTRLTVL.

This sequence joins TRBV5-5 and TRBJ1-1; D call uncertain. V was cut by 4 bases and J by 6 bases, with 13 bases left in between. Germline values: CDR1 SGHKS, CDR2 YYEKEE (reference sequence). This CDR3 is 13 amino acids long. As DNA, the CDR3 is TGTGCCAGCAGCCTCCGGGTCCCGTCTGAAGCTTTCTTT. Amino acid sequence: CASSLRVPSEAFF.

The V and J genes are TRBV7-2 and TRBJ1-1; D is uncertain. V dropped 1 base and J dropped 3 bases, with 6 bases sitting between them. This CDR3 contains 13 residues. Germline V gene sequence: CDR1 SGHTA, CDR2 FQGNSA. The CDR3 nucleotides are TGTGCCAGCAGCTTAGATCGTCACACTGAAGCTTTCTTT. Translated, it gives CASSLDRHTEAFF.

A single count supports this clone. The chain uses TRBV2 and TRBJ1-2; D is possibly TRBD1 (5 bases). The V and J ends lost 4 bases and 2 bases respectively, with 11 bases between them. CDR3 size: 14 residues. The V gene's germline CDR1 is SNHLY and CDR2 FYNNEI. CDR3 nucleotide sequence: TGTGCCAGCAGTGGAGACAGAACAAACTATGGCTACACCTTC. Encoded protein: CASSGDRTNYGYTF.

This clone was observed once. The rearrangement joins TRBV7-2 to TRBJ2-7; D perhaps matches TRBD2 (5 bases). This CDR3 has 14 amino acids. V was clipped by 0 bases and J by 10 bases, with 16 bases between them. CDR1 is SGHTA and CDR2 is FQGNSA in the germline V gene. The CDR3 sequence is CASSLAFGETSQYF. In DNA form, the CDR3 reads TGTGCCAGCAGCTTAGCGTTCGGGGAGACCTCCCAGTACTTC.

The table lists this clone with a count of one. This chain joins TRBV7-2 and TRBJ1-2; 7 bases map to TRBD1. This CDR3 contains 16 residues. J was trimmed by 1 base and V by 2 bases; bases with no gene match: 7. Germline CDR1 reads SGHTA; CDR2 reads FQGNSA. The CDR3 protein is CASSLTRDRNNYGYTF. CDR3 nucleotides: TGTGCCAGCAGCTTAACACGGGACAGAAATAACTATGGCTACACCTTC.

This chain uses TRBV7-9 with TRBJ2-5; maybe TRBD2 (6 bases). V was pared by 2 bases and J by 2 bases, with 6 bases between. In germline, CDR1 is SEHNR, CDR2 FQNEAQ (reference sequence). The length of the CDR3 is 13 residues. The CDR3 spells CASSLRGQETQYF. The CDR3 region has the DNA TGTGCCAGCAGCTTACGGGGGCAAGAGACCCAGTACTTC.

The chain has TRBV13 and TRBJ1-5; the D gene is possibly TRBD1 (6 bases). V shed 1 base and J shed 4 bases, with 17 bases lying between them. Germline V gene data show CDR1 as PRHDT and CDR2 as FYEKMQ (reference sequence). The CDR3 has 17 amino acids. This chain's CDR3 is CASSLVPGVPPNQPQHF. The CDR3 DNA is TGTGCCAGCAGCTTAGTTCCAGGGGTCCCTCCGAATCAGCCCCAGCATTTT.